This T cell receptor (beta chain) derives from a study of T cell repertoires in cytomegalovirus infection. About the research overall: Indications of both CMV infection and matching HLA type were provided by public TCR beta signatures. The study, taken as a whole, reports: Cumulative public TCR beta family frequency identified CMV carriers with the relevant HLA.

This clonotype showed up many times. Its specificity is not known. The CDR3 is 12 residues long. Trimming at V came to 5 bases and at J to 13 bases, leaving 4 bases not matched to a gene. TCRdb used MiXCR to reprocess the reads, holding one entry per CDR3 protein. The sample has 250,000 to 300,000 distinct CDR3 sequences; 22% are singletons. The sequence was collected from a human donor in good health (CMV status not recorded). Some clones in this sample may be carry-over from other donors' samples. The chain has TRBV12-3 or TRBV12-4 and TRBJ2-3; the match to TRBD2 covers 12 bases. The material was cultured PBMCs, obtained from culture after CMV antigen stimulation. CDR3 bases: TGTGCCAGCAGTCCTGGACTAGCGGGGAAGTATTTT. Amino acids: CASSPGLAGKYF.